A single sample gave rise to the 17 T cell receptor beta chains below, sequenced in a study of shared clonotypes between healthy human individuals. The table came from immunoSEQ multiplex PCR; TCRdb's copy has only in-frame clones and leaves some out. The data show some 1,600,000 clones, approximately 98% seen once. The sequenced sample consisted of naive CD4+ T cells sorted from blood. As for subset: CD45RA+ positively selected. The source of these receptors is a man aged 25 to 40 in good health.

V usage is TRBV27 and J usage is TRBJ2-1, with a weak D call TRBD2 (6 bases). The CDR3 is made up of 19 amino acids. Per the germline V gene, CDR1 is MNHEY and CDR2 is SMNVEV (reference sequence). V gave up 0 bases and J gave up 3 bases, with 21 bases separating them. CDR3 sequence (DNA): TGTGCCAGCAGTTTATCGGTCCCCCTCGGACTATTCATCTACAATGAGCAGTTCTTC. It encodes CASSLSVPLGLFIYNEQFF.

The rearrangement joins TRBV5-5 to TRBJ2-1; 13 bases agree with TRBD2. Germline V gives CDR1 SGHKS, CDR2 YYEKEE (reference sequence). With 5 bases clipped from V and 2 bases from J, the junction kept 4 bases outside the gene matches. This CDR3 region has 16 residues. CDR3 bases: TGTGCCAGCAGACGGGGACTAGCGGGAACCTACAATGAGCAGTTCTTC. Protein: CASRRGLAGTYNEQFF.

V usage is TRBV2 and J usage is TRBJ2-1; D gene unclear. CDR3 length: 14 amino acids. The V gene lost 3 bases and the J gene lost 4 bases, with 10 bases spanning the gap. Germline V gene lookup returns CDR1 SNHLY and CDR2 FYNNEI. CDR3 nucleotides: TGTGCCAGCAGTGAGGCAGGAGCATACAATGAGCAGTTCTTC. Protein: CASSEAGAYNEQFF. Looking up the rest from reference TRBV2 and TRBJ2-1 gives the full variable domain: EPEVTQTPSHQVTQMGQEVILRCVPISNHLYFYWYRQILGQKVEFLVSFYNNEISEKSEIFDDQFSVERPDGSNFTLKIRSTKLEDSAMYFCASSEAGAYNEQFFGPGTRLTVL.

The rearrangement uses TRBV10-3 and TRBJ1-2; TRBD1 aligns across 8 bases. Trimming at V came to 3 bases and at J to 3 bases, leaving 9 bases not matched to a gene. The CDR3 totals 16 residues. The germline gives CDR1 ENHRY, CDR2 SYGVKD. CDR3 in amino acids: CAISDPDRGRYYGYTF. CDR3 bases: TGTGCCATCAGTGACCCTGACAGGGGCCGTTACTATGGCTACACCTTC.

CDR3 amino acids: CASSPVAGDFETQYF. DNA for the CDR3: TGTGCCAGCTCACCGGTAGCGGGAGATTTTGAGACCCAGTACTTC. This chain connects TRBV18 to TRBJ2-5; 9 positions agree with TRBD2. The germline CDR1 and CDR2 sequences are KGHSH and LQKENI. The CDR3 is made up of 15 amino acids. Trimming took 3 bases from V and 5 from J; bases not matched to a gene: 7.

The chain combines TRBV11-2 with TRBJ1-4; no clear D. V was shortened by 3 bases and J by 7 bases, with 9 bases between the two germline ends. Germline CDR1 reads SGHAT; CDR2 reads FQNNGV. The CDR3 length is 13 residues. CDR3 nucleotide sequence: TGTGCCAGCAGCTTGGGTGACATTGAAAAACTGTTTTTT. Protein product: CASSLGDIEKLFF. The full variable domain, its missing parts supplied by reference TRBV11-2 and TRBJ1-4, is EAGVAQSPRYKIIEKRQSVAFWCNPISGHATLYWYQQILGQGPKLLIQFQNNGVVDDSQLPKDRFSAERLKGVDSTLKIQPAKLEDSAVYLCASSLGDIEKLFFGSGTQLSVL.

The table lists this clone with a count of one. CDR3 in amino acids: CASSESRLRVNEQFF. CDR3 nucleotides: TGCGCCAGCAGTGAGTCGAGGCTAAGGGTCAATGAGCAGTTCTTC. The chain carries TRBV10-1 and TRBJ2-1; D unclear. Germline CDR1 WNHNN, CDR2 SYGVQD (reference sequence). The CDR3 is made up of 15 amino acids. V was cut by 0 bases and J by 6 bases, with 12 bases left in between.

This chain uses TRBV27 with TRBJ1-2; D ambiguous. Between the trimmed V and J ends, which lost 6 bases and 2 bases, there was a span of 16 bases. The CDR3 runs to 15 residues. CDR1 MNHEY and CDR2 SMNVEV come from the germline V gene (reference sequence). The CDR3 protein is CASSLKTHGNYGYTF. The CDR3 DNA reads TGTGCCAGCAGCCTAAAAACCCACGGGAACTATGGCTACACCTTC.

Comment on this clone: Other DNA sequences in the sample encode the same CDR3. The rearrangement links TRBV5-1 to TRBJ2-7, with 10 nucleotides matching TRBD2. Germline assignment: CDR1 SGHRS and CDR2 YFSETQ. The CDR3 runs to 15 residues. V lost 0 bases to trimming and J lost 2 bases; unmatched junction nucleotides: 2. This chain's CDR3 is CASSLVAGGTYEQYF. For the CDR3, the DNA is TGCGCCAGCAGCTTGGTAGCGGGAGGAACCTACGAGCAGTACTTC.

V and J are TRBV5-4 and TRBJ1-1; 7 bases agree with TRBD1. CDR1 and CDR2 (germline): SGHNT, YYREEE (reference sequence). Trimming took 4 bases from V and 4 from J; bases not matched to a gene: 7. The CDR3 is made up of 14 amino acids. The DNA for the CDR3 is TGTGCCAGCAGCATACAGGGGCGGGCCACTGAAGCTTTCTTT. It specifies CASSIQGRATEAFF.

CDR3 region: CASSLDPDSSYGYTF. CDR3 DNA sequence: TGTGCCAGCAGCTTAGATCCCGACAGCTCCTATGGCTACACCTTC. The chain joins TRBV11-2 to TRBJ1-2; D is possibly TRBD1 (5 bases). Looked up from germline, CDR1 is SGHAT and CDR2 is FQNNGV. CDR3 length equals 15 residues. Trimming shortened V by 0 bases and J by 4 bases, and 12 bases separated the two germline ends.

The CDR3 here is CASSGRTGGNTEAFF. The CDR3 nucleotides read TGTGCCAGCAGTGGCAGGACAGGGGGGAACACTGAAGCTTTCTTT. The V and J genes are TRBV2 and TRBJ1-1, with 10 bases fitting TRBD1. This CDR3 contains 15 residues. V gave up 4 bases and J gave up 1 base; unmatched junction bases: 3. The germline gives CDR1 SNHLY, CDR2 FYNNEI.

The rearrangement joins TRBV28 to TRBJ1-5; 10 nucleotides align to TRBD1. The CDR3 spans 18 residues. Germline-derived CDR1 and CDR2 are MDHEN and SYDVKM. The V segment lost 7 bases and the J segment 6 bases; nucleotides outside the gene matches: 18. The CDR3 region has the DNA TGTGCCAGCAACCCCCCGGGACAGGGGCCCGCCCCGGGTCAGCCCCAGCATTTT. Protein: CASNPPGQGPAPGQPQHF. The complete variable domain, with remaining parts taken from reference TRBV28 and TRBJ1-5, reads DVKVTQSSRYLVKRTGEKVFLECVQDMDHENMFWYRQDPGLGLRLIYFSYDVKMKEKGDIPEGYSVSREKKERFSLILESASTNQTSMYLCASNPPGQGPAPGQPQHFGDGTRLSIL.

V is TRBV7-3 and J is TRBJ2-2; 16 positions agree with TRBD2. Germline assignment: CDR1 SGHTA and CDR2 FQGTGA. The junction had 1 base not matched to a gene; V was cut back by 1 base and J by 5 bases. This CDR3 comprises 17 residues. CDR3 amino acids: CASSLKGLAGGTGELFF. The CDR3 DNA is TGTGCCAGCAGCTTAAAGGGACTAGCGGGAGGGACCGGGGAGCTGTTTTTT.

This chain links TRBV10-1 with TRBJ2-7, with 7 nucleotides matching TRBD2. CDR1 and CDR2 from the germline V gene are WNHNN and SYGVQD (reference sequence). The CDR3 contains 16 residues. Losses at the gene ends were 5 bases for V and 2 bases for J; bases not matched to a gene: 12. CDR3 DNA: TGCGCCAGCAGTTCCGGGAGGAGCCCTGCAGCCTACGAGCAGTACTTC. Translation gives CASSSGRSPAAYEQYF.

The V call is TRBV6-6, the J call TRBJ2-4; TRBD1 or TRBD2 may be the D gene (5 bases each). V was trimmed by 10 bases and J by 6 bases, leaving 16 bases between them. This CDR3 spans 13 amino acids. Germline V lookup: CDR1 MNHNY, CDR2 SVGAGI (reference sequence). The CDR3 DNA reads TGTGCCACCGGGACGGTGGCCCCAAACATTCAGTACTTC. Residues: CATGTVAPNIQYF.

In this sample, this clone turned up once. The gene calls are TRBV19 and TRBJ1-5, with D tentatively TRBD1 (5 bases). V gave up 9 bases and J gave up 0 bases, with 15 bases separating them. Per the germline V gene, CDR1 is LNHDA and CDR2 is SQIVND (reference sequence). This CDR3 spans 15 amino acids. CDR3 in DNA: TGTGCCAGCACCCTCGACAGAAGTAGCAATCAGCCCCAGCATTTT. It specifies CASTLDRSSNQPQHF.